The clone carrying this TCR beta chain was picked up a small number of times. Its antigen is unknown. TCRdb fed the 5' RACE reads into MiXCR, producing one record per CDR3 protein. The sample has approximately 670,000 distinct CDR3 sequences; over 5% are singletons. These data belong to a study of identical twins. V dropped 5 bases and J dropped 0 bases, with 13 bases sitting between them. The CDR3 is 15 amino acids. CDR1 is DFQATT and CDR2 is SNEGSKA in the germline V gene (reference sequence). Overall study results and limits: Twins shared out-of-frame alpha sequences with excess low generation probability.

All donors were healthy Caucasians. The V call is TRBV20-1, the J call TRBJ2-2; TRBD1 is a possible D gene (5 bases). The sequenced sample was naive T cells sorted from blood. This clonotype was sampled from a man aged 18 to 29 in good health. The CDR3 loop reads CSAASGHANTGELFF. Written as DNA, the CDR3 is TGCAGTGCTGCCTCAGGGCACGCGAACACCGGGGAGCTGTTTTTT.